These 18 T cell receptor beta chains were sequenced from one sample in a study of regulatory T cells in long-lasting Graves disease. Time point noted: newly diagnosed GD, antithyroid drugs for less than 3 months. Generation of the TCR library employed RNA extracted from PBMCs. With iRepertoire HTBI primers and Arm-PCR of CDR3 regions, TCR beta libraries were built. TCRdb fed the multiplex PCR reads into MiXCR, producing one record per CDR3 protein. The table lists over 200,000 distinct CDR3 sequences, approximately 16% of them singletons. The sequencing used peripheral blood mononuclear cells (PBMCs), collected at new diagnosis, from a patient treated with antithyroid drugs. These receptor sequences come from a female donor with Graves disease.

A few counts support this clonotype. V is TRBV6-1 and J is TRBJ1-2; the match to TRBD1 covers 9 bases. J lost 8 bases, V lost 5 bases, and 3 bases had no gene match. Germline V CDR1 and CDR2: MNHNS, SASEGT. The CDR3 totals 12 residues. CDR3 residues: CASSRQGGGYTF. The DNA for the CDR3 is TGTGCCAGCAGTCGACAGGGGGGAGGCTACACCTTC.

This clonotype was counted ten times or more. The chain combines TRBV7-9 with TRBJ2-3, with a possible D match to TRBD2 (5 bases). Germline lookup yields CDR1 SEHNR and CDR2 FQNEAQ (reference sequence). Trimming cost V 8 bases and J 0 bases, with 9 bases left between them. The CDR3 has 13 amino acids. This CDR3 is CASQRTSTDTQYF. The CDR3 coding sequence is TGTGCCAGCCAGCGGACTAGCACAGATACGCAGTATTTT.

This clonotype showed up just a few times. The chain employs TRBV9 and TRBJ2-2; D not resolved. The CDR3 covers 13 residues. The germline V gene encodes CDR1 SGDLS and CDR2 YYNGEE. Trimming took off 0 bases at V and 7 bases at J, with 7 bases between the two ends. CDR3 loop: CASSVGVHGELFF. The CDR3, as DNA: TGTGCCAGCAGCGTAGGGGTGCACGGGGAGCTGTTTTTT. Drawing the rest from reference TRBV9 and TRBJ2-2, the complete variable domain is DSGVTQTPKHLITATGQRVTLRCSPRSGDLSVYWYQQSLDQGLQFLIQYYNGEERAKGNILERFSAQQFPDLHSELNLSSLELGDSALYFCASSVGVHGELFFGEGSRLTVL.

This clonotype appeared many times. The chain has TRBV7-2 and TRBJ2-3; TRBD2 aligns across 15 bases. The V gene's germline CDR1 is SGHTA and CDR2 FQGNSA. J gave up 4 bases and V 5 bases, and 10 bases lay outside the gene matches. The CDR3 runs to 18 residues. The CDR3 is CASSMGLAGGSWADTQYF. CDR3 nucleotide sequence: TGTGCCAGCAGCATGGGACTAGCGGGAGGCTCATGGGCAGATACGCAGTATTTT.

J is TRBJ2-7 and V is TRBV2; TRBD2 aligns across 10 bases. The germline V gene encodes CDR1 SNHLY and CDR2 FYNNEI. V shed 2 bases and J 4 bases; nucleotides not matched to a gene: 2. This CDR3 comprises 14 residues. The CDR3 nucleotides are TGTGCCAGCAGTGAAAGTAGCGGGAGGTACGAGCAGTACTTC. It is translated as CASSESSGRYEQYF.

This clonotype was seen only a few times. Mismatch with germline at one junction end may stem from a read error. V usage is TRBV7-7 and J usage is TRBJ2-5; D is perhaps TRBD1 (6 bases). The V gene's germline CDR1 is SSHAT and CDR2 FNYEAQ (reference sequence). This CDR3 has 14 amino acids. DNA for the CDR3: TGTGCTAGCAGCCCGGGACATATCAAAGAGACCCAGTACTTC. Protein: CASSPGHIKETQYF.

This clonotype was recorded at least ten times. V usage is TRBV6-1 and J usage is TRBJ2-7; TRBD2 might be the D (5 bases). The CDR3 covers 14 residues. Germline lookup yields CDR1 MNHNS and CDR2 SASEGT. V lost 7 bases, J lost 0 bases, and 13 bases lay in between. The CDR3, as DNA: TGTGCCAGCACCCAGCTGGGGAGCTCCTACGAGCAGTACTTC. Protein product: CASTQLGSSYEQYF.

Many counts were recorded for this clonotype. This chain links TRBV2 with TRBJ1-6, with 8 bases lining up with TRBD1. With 6 bases clipped from V and 8 bases from J, the junction kept 9 bases outside the gene matches. This CDR3 contains 15 residues. Looked up from germline, CDR1 is SNHLY and CDR2 is FYNNEI. CDR3 DNA: TGTGCCAGCAGAACAGGGGGGGGACGATATTCACCCCTCCACTTT. It encodes CASRTGGGRYSPLHF.

This clonotype was seen many times. This rearrangement joins TRBV28 to TRBJ2-2, with D perhaps being TRBD1 or TRBD2 (5 bases each). The CDR3 consists of 15 residues. The V end was cut by 5 bases, the J end by 8 bases, with 18 bases between. Germline V gene data show CDR1 as MDHEN and CDR2 as SYDVKM. For the CDR3, the DNA is TGTGCCAGCAGTGGGAGACAGCTAGTGTCGGGGGAGCTGTTTTTT. Protein sequence: CASSGRQLVSGELFF.

Only a few counts were recorded for this clonotype. The chain combines TRBV4-3 with TRBJ2-1; 8 nucleotides agree with TRBD1. J gave up 1 base and V 4 bases, and 3 bases lay outside the gene matches. Germline CDR1 and CDR2: LGHNA and YSLEER. The CDR3 totals 15 residues. CDR3 coding DNA: TGCGCCAGCAGCCTGACAGGGGAATCCTACAATGAGCAGTTCTTC. Translated, it gives CASSLTGESYNEQFF.

The sample holds many counts of this clonotype. The junction does not match germline at one end; this may be a read error. This sequence joins TRBV4-1 and TRBJ2-7, with TRBD1 matching over 10 bases. This CDR3 is 14 amino acids long. CDR1 is MGHRA, CDR2 YSYEKL, per germline. Written as DNA, the CDR3 is TGCGCCAGCAGCCAAACGGGACAGGGGCCTCCTTCAGACTTC. Its protein product is CASSQTGQGPPSDF.

A word on this clonotype: A far larger clone is just one base off, so this is likely a read error. The rearrangement joins TRBV7-9 to TRBJ1-4, with 7 bases aligning to TRBD1. The CDR3 consists of 14 residues. Germline V gene sequence: CDR1 SEHNR, CDR2 FQNEAQ (reference sequence). J lost 6 bases, V lost 7 bases, and 8 bases had no gene match. The CDR3 loop reads CASIEGAGDEKLFF. CDR3 DNA: TGTGCCAGCATCGAGGGGGCTGGGGATGAAAAACTGTTTTTT.

At least ten counts were recorded for this clonotype. DNA for the CDR3: TGTGCCAGCCGGACGGACAGGAACACTGAAGCTTTCTTT. Its protein product is CASRTDRNTEAFF. The genes are TRBV27 and TRBJ1-1; D possibly corresponds to TRBD1 (6 bases). In germline, CDR1 is MNHEY, CDR2 SMNVEV (reference sequence). The CDR3 length is 13 residues. Trimming shortened V by 8 bases and J by 1 base, and 11 bases separated the two germline ends.

Many counts were recorded for this clonotype. V gene TRBV28 combines with J gene TRBJ2-4; no reliable D call. CDR1 MDHEN and CDR2 SYDVKM come from the germline V gene. The CDR3 has 15 residues. The ends were cut back, 6 bases at V and 0 bases at J, with 12 bases in the middle. CDR3 sequence: CASSPLGIAKNIQYF. CDR3 sequence (DNA): TGTGCCAGCAGCCCCCTGGGGATAGCCAAAAACATTCAGTACTTC.

This clonotype has just a few counts. A read error may be the cause here, since a much bigger clone is one base away. Likely a read error: the CDR3 ends without its conserved phenylalanine or tryptophan. This chain joins TRBV6-6 and TRBJ1-1; D unclear. V was cut by 0 bases and J by 6 bases, with 8 bases left in between. Per germline, CDR1 MNHNY and CDR2 SVGAGI (reference sequence). The CDR3 runs 13 residues. CDR3 loop: CASSYSTFAEAFL. The CDR3 DNA reads as TGTGCCAGCAGTTACTCGACTTTTGCTGAAGCTTTCCTT.

This clonotype was detected many times. The chain carries TRBV30 and TRBJ2-2; D call uncertain. In germline, CDR1 is GTSNPN, CDR2 SVGIG (reference sequence). This CDR3 has 13 residues. V lost 3 bases, J lost 1 base, and 6 bases lay in between. The CDR3, as DNA: TGTGCCTGGAGGAGACAGAACACCGGGGAGCTGTTTTTT. Amino acid sequence: CAWRRQNTGELFF. The whole variable domain, filled in from reference TRBV30 and TRBJ2-2, reads SQTIHQWPATLVQPVGSPLSLECTVEGTSNPNLYWYRQAAGRGLQLLFYSVGIGQISSEVPQNLSASRPQDRQFILSSKKLLLSDSGFYLCAWRRQNTGELFFGEGSRLTVL.

This clonotype was seen at least ten times. J is TRBJ1-5 and V is TRBV12-3 or TRBV12-4, with D tentatively TRBD1 (5 bases). V was clipped by 6 bases and J by 5 bases, with 14 bases between them. The CDR3 sequence is 14 residues long. The CDR3 reads CASSTGGTYQPQHF. CDR3 DNA: TGTGCCAGCAGCACCGGAGGGACCTATCAGCCCCAGCATTTT.

This clonotype was observed at least ten times. The chain has TRBV9 and TRBJ2-3; 11 bases map to TRBD2. Germline assignment: CDR1 SGDLS and CDR2 YYNGEE. The J segment lost 5 bases and the V segment lost 4 bases, leaving 6 bases of the junction unmatched. This CDR3 has 15 residues. The CDR3: CASSLLAGGGDTQYF. CDR3 nucleotide sequence: TGTGCCAGCAGCCTCCTAGCGGGAGGAGGAGATACGCAGTATTTT.